This T cell receptor (beta chain) was profiled in a study of response to subunit inactivated influenza vaccine. Findings of the study overall: There was a suggestion from the authors that each seasonal influenza vaccination recruits few new T cells.

Each CDR3 protein gets one entry after TCRdb re-called the RT-PCR reads with MiXCR. The table has about 480,000 distinct CDR3 sequences, about 25% seen once. V was cut by 1 base and J by 9 bases, with 16 bases left in between. CDR3 length: 16 residues. With regard to this clonotype: Its antigen is as yet unknown.

This sequence was found in a man aged 45-60 years who received an inactivated influenza vaccine. The V and J genes are TRBV12-3 or TRBV12-4 and TRBJ1-6; maybe TRBD1 (6 bases). The sequencing used CD4+ T cells sorted from PBMCs, collected around 5 days after vaccination. The DNA of the CDR3 is TGTGCCAGCAGTTTAGGGGGGCGCGTGGTTAGTTCACCCCTCCACTTT. Translation: CASSLGGRVVSSPLHF.